One T cell receptor (beta chain) is described in this entry. Its antigen remains unknown. Trimming removed 2 bases from V and 7 bases from J; junction bases left unmatched: 10. The germline gives CDR1 SGHTA, CDR2 FQGNSA. The CDR3 has 16 amino acids. The record originates from a study of T cell clones after liver transplantation. Study-level results: Compared with third party-reactive sequences, donor-reactive ones declined more, independent of withdrawal success.

Data came from immunoSEQ multiplex PCR; TCRdb stores just in-frame clones and leaves some out. This sample has about 75,000 clones, with 84% found just once. This chain connects TRBV7-2 to TRBJ1-4, with 7 bases matching TRBD1. Specimen: CD4+ T cells from blood, collected less than 50 months after liver transplant. The TCR originated in a human patient who received a liver transplant. The graft donor may have given rise to some T cells. The CDR3 DNA is TGTGCCAGCAGCTTACCGAGTTCAGGGGGAGCTGAAAAACTGTTTTTT. Translated: CASSLPSSGGAEKLFF. The whole variable domain, remainder taken from reference TRBV7-2 and TRBJ1-4, is GAGVSQSPSNKVTEKGKDVELRCDPISGHTALYWYRQSLGQGLEFLIYFQGNSAPDKSGLPSDRFSAERTGGSVSTLTIQRTQQEDSAVYLCASSLPSSGGAEKLFFGSGTQLSVL.